This T cell receptor (beta chain) was captured by sequencing in a study of T-cell reconstitution after alpha-beta-depleted transplantation in children. Overall study results and limits: A year post-transplant, T-cell counts and diversity derived mostly from newly produced T cells. Reported findings indicate that, about two months after transplant, alpha-beta T cells came from several hundred expanded clones, which were derived from non-depleted graft cells. The high TCRbeta diversity at day 60 in some patients came from surviving recipient T cells and thymic progenitors.

Preparation of the TCRbeta library involved a method that used unique molecular identifiers. One entry per CDR3 protein, called by TCRdb with MiXCR from the PCR reads. The sample holds about 150,000 distinct CDR3 sequences, around 10% seen once. This clonotype was seen ten or more times. Antigen specificity is unknown. The input for sequencing was PBMCs, taken before TCRalphabeta/CD19-depleted stem cell transplant. This TCR was recovered from a boy between 2 and 10 years old with acute myeloid leukemia, due to receive a stem cell transplant.

The CDR3 here is CASSWTTGRRETQYF. The CDR3 DNA reads as TGCGCCAGCAGCTGGACCACAGGGCGACGAGAGACCCAGTACTTC. The rearrangement links TRBV5-1 to TRBJ2-5, with D perhaps matching TRBD1 (6 bases). V shed 3 bases and J shed 4 bases, with 16 bases lying between them. This CDR3 spans 15 amino acids. Germline CDR1 SGHRS, CDR2 YFSETQ.